This record covers a single TCR beta chain. In the authors' methods: Estimated nucleated cell counts came from reference gene primer amplification. Libraries were prepared by immunoSEQ multiplex PCR; TCRdb keeps only in-frame clonotypes and omits some of them. The DNA was the basis for D and trimming; V, J and clone size are from that table. The table shows some 240,000 clones, with 75% to 85% occurring only once. The J segment lost 6 bases and the V segment lost 0 bases, leaving 8 bases of the junction unmatched. Germline CDR1 LGHNA, CDR2 YSLEER. The CDR3 has 19 residues. The sample originates from a study of blood T cell repertoires in COVID-19. Study context: Sites in the United States, Italy and Spain provided acute and convalescent COVID-19 samples. T cells, B-cell-depleted T cells, or PBMCs supplied cDNA or gDNA.

The rearrangement links TRBV4-3 to TRBJ2-1; 16 positions match TRBD2. The source of this sequence is a woman between 35 and 50 years old who had recovered from COVID-19. Sequenced sample: peripheral blood. The CDR3 region is CASSQDPGLAGGAGNEQFF. The CDR3 coding sequence is TGCGCCAGCAGCCAAGATCCGGGACTAGCGGGGGGGGCCGGCAATGAGCAGTTCTTC.